The clone carrying this T cell receptor beta chain was recorded once. Its target is not known. Germline V gene data show CDR1 as SGHTA and CDR2 as FQGNSA. This CDR3 region has 15 residues. The ends lost 3 bases at V and 0 bases at J; junction bases unmatched: 5. These data originate in a study of cytomegalovirus exposure and HLA in healthy donors. PCR primers comprised 60 Vbeta and 13 Jbeta primers. Repertoires were generated with immunoSEQ multiplex PCR, while TCRdb's copy carries only in-frame clones and drops some. The repertoire holds roughly 120,000 clones, about 78% seen once, with roughly 8.2% in the top ten. Study results and caveats: In a later analysis, compared with equally common non-associated chains, HLA-associated beta chains were more expanded. Later findings reportedly placed an Asian-associated ancestry cluster below the approximately 670-donor mean for N-insertions. Cytomegalovirus association was listed for 164 TCR beta chains.

Source material: PBMCs. The clonotype originates from a woman aged 40 to 50 in good health and CMV-seropositive. The chain employs TRBV7-2 and TRBJ2-7; 7 nucleotides align to TRBD2. CDR3 sequence: CASSFHGGSSYEQYF. The CDR3 coding sequence is TGTGCCAGCAGCTTTCACGGGGGGAGCTCCTACGAGCAGTACTTC.